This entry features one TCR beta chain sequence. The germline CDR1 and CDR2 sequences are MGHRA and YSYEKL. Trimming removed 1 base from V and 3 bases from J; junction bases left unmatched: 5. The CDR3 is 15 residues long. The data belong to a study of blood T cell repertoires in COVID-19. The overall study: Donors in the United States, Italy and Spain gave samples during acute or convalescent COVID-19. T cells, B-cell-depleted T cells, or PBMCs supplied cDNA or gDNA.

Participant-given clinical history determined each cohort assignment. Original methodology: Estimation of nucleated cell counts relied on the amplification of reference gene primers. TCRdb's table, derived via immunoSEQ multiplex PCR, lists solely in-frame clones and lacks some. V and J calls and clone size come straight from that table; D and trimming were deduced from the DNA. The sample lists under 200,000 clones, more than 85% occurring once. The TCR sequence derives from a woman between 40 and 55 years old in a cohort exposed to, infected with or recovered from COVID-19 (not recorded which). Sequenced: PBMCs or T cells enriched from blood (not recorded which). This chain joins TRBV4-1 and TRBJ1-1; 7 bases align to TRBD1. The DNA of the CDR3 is TGCGCCAGCAGCCAAGGAGTAGGGGGCCACACTGAAGCTTTCTTT. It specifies CASSQGVGGHTEAFF.